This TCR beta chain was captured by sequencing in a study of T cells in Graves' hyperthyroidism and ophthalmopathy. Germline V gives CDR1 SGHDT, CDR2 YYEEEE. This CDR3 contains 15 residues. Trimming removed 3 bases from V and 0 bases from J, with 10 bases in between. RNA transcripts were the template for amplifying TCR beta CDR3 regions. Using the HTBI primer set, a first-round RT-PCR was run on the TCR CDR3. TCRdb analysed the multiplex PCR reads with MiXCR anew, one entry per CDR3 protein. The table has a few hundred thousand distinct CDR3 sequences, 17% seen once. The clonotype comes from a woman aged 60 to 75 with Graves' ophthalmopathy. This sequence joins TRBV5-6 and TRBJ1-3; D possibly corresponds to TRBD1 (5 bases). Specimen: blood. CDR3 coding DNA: TGTGCCAGCAGCTGGGGACCGACCTCTGGAAACACCATATATTTT. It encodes CASSWGPTSGNTIYF.